This T cell receptor (beta chain) was obtained from a study of blood T cell repertoires in COVID-19. Libraries were prepared by immunoSEQ multiplex PCR; TCRdb keeps only in-frame clonotypes and omits some of them. The repertoire holds about 400,000 clones, with 85% to 90% as singletons. Germline CDR1 reads KGHSH; CDR2 reads LQKENI. CDR3 length equals 15 residues. Trimming took off 4 bases at V and 3 bases at J, with 13 bases between the two ends. The TCR sequence derives from a woman aged 50 to 60 who had recovered from COVID-19. The sequenced sample consisted of PBMCs or T cells enriched from blood (not recorded which). The chain couples TRBV18 to TRBJ2-1, with D tentatively TRBD2 (6 bases). The CDR3 DNA reads as TGTGCCAGCTCACTGGAACTAGCAAACTACAATGAGCAGTTCTTC. As protein: CASSLELANYNEQFF.